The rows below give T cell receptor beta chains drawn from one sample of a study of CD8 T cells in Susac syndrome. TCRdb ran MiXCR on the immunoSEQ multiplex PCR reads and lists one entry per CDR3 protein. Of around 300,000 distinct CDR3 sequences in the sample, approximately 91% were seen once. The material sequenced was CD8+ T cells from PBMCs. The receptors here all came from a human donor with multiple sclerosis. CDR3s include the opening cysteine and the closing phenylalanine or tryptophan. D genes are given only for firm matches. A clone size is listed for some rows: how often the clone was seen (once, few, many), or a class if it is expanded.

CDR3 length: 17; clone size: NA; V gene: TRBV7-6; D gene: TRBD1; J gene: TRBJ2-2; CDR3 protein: CASDPGTGLFWAGELFF; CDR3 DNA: TGTGCCAGCGATCCCGGGACAGGGTTATTTTGGGCCGGGGAGCTGTTTTTT
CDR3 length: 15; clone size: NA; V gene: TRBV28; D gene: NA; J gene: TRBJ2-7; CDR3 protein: CASSPPEGSEDEQYF; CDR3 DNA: TGTGCCAGCAGCCCCCCGGAGGGAAGCGAGGACGAGCAGTACTTC
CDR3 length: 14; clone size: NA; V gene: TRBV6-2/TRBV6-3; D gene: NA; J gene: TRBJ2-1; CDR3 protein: CASSSDIGVDEQFF; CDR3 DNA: TGTGCCAGCAGTTCCGATATAGGGGTCGATGAGCAGTTCTTC
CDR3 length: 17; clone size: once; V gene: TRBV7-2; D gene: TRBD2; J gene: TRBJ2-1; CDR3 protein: CASSPRGGPSSYNEQFF; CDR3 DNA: TGTGCCAGCAGCCCCCGCGGGGGGCCGAGCTCCTACAATGAGCAGTTCTTC
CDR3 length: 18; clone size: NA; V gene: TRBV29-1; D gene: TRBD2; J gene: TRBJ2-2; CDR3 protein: CSVEDWVAGEENTGELFF; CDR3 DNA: TGCAGCGTTGAAGATTGGGTTGCGGGAGAGGAGAACACCGGGGAGCTGTTTTTT
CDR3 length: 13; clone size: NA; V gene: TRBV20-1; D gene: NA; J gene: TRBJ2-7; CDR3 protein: CSARDRVFYEQYF; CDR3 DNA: TGCAGTGCCAGGGATAGGGTCTTTTACGAGCAGTACTTC
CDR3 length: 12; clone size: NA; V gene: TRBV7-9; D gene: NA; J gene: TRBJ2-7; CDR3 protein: CASSLRAYEQYF; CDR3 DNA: TGTGCCAGCAGCCTCCGGGCCTACGAGCAGTACTTC
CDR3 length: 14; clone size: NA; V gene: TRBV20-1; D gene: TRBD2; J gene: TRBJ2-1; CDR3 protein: CSAMRELSYNEQFF; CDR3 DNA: TGCAGTGCTATGCGGGAGTTATCCTACAATGAGCAGTTCTTC
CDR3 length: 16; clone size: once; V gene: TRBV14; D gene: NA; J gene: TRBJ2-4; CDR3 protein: CASSQTSGWSKNIQYF; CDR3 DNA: TGTGCCAGCAGCCAGACCTCGGGGTGGTCCAAAAACATTCAGTACTTC
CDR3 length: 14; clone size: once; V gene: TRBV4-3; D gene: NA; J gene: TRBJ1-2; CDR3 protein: CASSQKSVLKGYTF; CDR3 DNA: TGCGCCAGCAGCCAAAAAAGCGTACTGAAGGGCTACACCTTC
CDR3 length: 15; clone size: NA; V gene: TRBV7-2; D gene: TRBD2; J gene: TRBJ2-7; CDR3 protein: CASSRSGGAAYEQYF; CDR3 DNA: TGTGCCAGCAGCAGAAGCGGGGGGGCCGCCTACGAGCAGTACTTC
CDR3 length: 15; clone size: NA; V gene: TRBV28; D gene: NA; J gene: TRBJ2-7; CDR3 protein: CASSPTWTAPYEQYF; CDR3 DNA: TGTGCCAGCAGCCCCACATGGACTGCTCCCTACGAGCAGTACTTC
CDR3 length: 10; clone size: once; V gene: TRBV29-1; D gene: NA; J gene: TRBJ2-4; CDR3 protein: CSVAENIQYF; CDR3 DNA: TGCAGCGTTGCAGAAAACATTCAGTACTTC
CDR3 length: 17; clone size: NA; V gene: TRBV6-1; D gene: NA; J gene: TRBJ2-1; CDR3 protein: CASSEGASGPEAGEQFF; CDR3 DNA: TGTGCCAGCAGTGAAGGGGCCTCGGGGCCGGAGGCAGGCGAGCAGTTCTTC
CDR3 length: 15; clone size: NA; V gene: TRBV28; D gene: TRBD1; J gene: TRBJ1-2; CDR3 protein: CASSSGTGTNYGYTF; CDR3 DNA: TGTGCCAGCAGTTCCGGGACAGGCACTAACTATGGCTACACCTTC
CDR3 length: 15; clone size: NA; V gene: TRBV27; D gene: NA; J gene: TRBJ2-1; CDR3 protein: CASSSGVTFYNEQFF; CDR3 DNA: TGTGCCAGCAGTTCAGGGGTAACCTTCTACAATGAGCAGTTCTTC
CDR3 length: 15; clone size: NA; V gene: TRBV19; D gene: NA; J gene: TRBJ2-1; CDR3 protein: CASSIRGAAYNEQFF; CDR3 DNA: TGTGCCAGTAGTATCCGGGGGGCGGCCTACAATGAGCAGTTCTTC
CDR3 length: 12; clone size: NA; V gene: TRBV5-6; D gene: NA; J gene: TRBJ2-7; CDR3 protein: CASSLDQSEQYF; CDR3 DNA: TGTGCCAGCAGCTTGGATCAGAGTGAGCAGTACTTC
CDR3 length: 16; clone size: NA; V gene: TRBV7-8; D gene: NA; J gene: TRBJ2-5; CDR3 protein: CASSLVGTPSQETQYF; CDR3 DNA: TGTGCCAGCAGCTTAGTCGGGACACCGAGCCAAGAGACCCAGTACTTC
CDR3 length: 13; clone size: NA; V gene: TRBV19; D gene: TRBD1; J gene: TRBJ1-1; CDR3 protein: CASEDRVDTEAFF; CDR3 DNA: TGTGCCAGTGAGGACAGGGTCGACACTGAAGCTTTCTTT
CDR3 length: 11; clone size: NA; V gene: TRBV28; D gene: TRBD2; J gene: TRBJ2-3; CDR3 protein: CASSISSGSSF; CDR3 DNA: TGTGCCAGCAGTATCTCTAGCGGGAGCTCTTTT
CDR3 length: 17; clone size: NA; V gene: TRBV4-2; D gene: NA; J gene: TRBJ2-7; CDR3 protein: CASSQVGGLSGNHEQYF; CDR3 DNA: TGTGCCAGCAGCCAAGTTGGGGGTCTCTCCGGAAACCACGAGCAGTACTTC
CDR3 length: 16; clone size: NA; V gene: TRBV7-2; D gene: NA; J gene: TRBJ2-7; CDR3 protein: CASSLDHGLPDYEQYF; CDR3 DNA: TGTGCCAGCAGCCTAGACCATGGACTCCCTGATTACGAGCAGTACTTC
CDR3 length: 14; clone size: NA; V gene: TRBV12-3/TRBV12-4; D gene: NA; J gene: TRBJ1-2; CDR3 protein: CASSVGTPQYGYTF; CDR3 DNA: TGTGCCAGCAGCGTAGGGACACCGCAATATGGCTACACCTTC
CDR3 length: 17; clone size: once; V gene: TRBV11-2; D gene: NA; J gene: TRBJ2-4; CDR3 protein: CASSLEWTSLAKNIQYF; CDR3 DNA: TGTGCCAGCAGCTTAGAATGGACAAGCCTAGCCAAAAACATTCAGTACTTC
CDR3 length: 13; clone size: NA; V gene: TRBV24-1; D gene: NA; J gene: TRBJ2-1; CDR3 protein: CATNSRGYNEQFF; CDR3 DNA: TGTGCCACCAACAGTCGCGGTTACAATGAGCAGTTCTTC
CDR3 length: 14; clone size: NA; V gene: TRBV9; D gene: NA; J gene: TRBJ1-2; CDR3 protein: CASSPSGPNYGYTF; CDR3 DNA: TGTGCCAGCAGCCCCAGCGGACCCAACTATGGCTACACCTTC
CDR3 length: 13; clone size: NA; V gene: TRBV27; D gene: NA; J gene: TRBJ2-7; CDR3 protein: CASSLMVPYEQYF; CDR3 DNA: TGTGCCAGCAGTTTAATGGTCCCCTACGAGCAGTACTTC
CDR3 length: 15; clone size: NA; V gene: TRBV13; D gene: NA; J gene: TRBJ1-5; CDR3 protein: CASSLGPPGIQPQHF; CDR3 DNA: TGTGCCAGCAGCTTAGGACCCCCAGGGATTCAGCCCCAGCATTTT
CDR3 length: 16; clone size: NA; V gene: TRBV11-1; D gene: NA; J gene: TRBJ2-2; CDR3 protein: CASSLEGNQYTGELFF; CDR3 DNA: TGTGCCAGCAGCTTGGAAGGGAATCAATACACCGGGGAGCTGTTTTTT
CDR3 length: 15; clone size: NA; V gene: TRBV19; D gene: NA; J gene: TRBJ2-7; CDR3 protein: CASSYGEDGAYEQYF; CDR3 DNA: TGTGCCAGTAGTTATGGAGAGGACGGGGCCTACGAGCAGTACTTC
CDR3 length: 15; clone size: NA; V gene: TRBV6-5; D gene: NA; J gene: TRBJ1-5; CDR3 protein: CASSPMERLNQPQHF; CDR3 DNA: TGTGCCAGCAGCCCCATGGAGAGGTTAAATCAGCCCCAGCATTTT
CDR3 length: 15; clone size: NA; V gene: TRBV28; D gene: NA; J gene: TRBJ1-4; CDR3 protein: CASSLGGSTNEKLFF; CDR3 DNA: TGTGCCAGCAGTTTGGGGGGGTCGACTAATGAAAAACTGTTTTTT
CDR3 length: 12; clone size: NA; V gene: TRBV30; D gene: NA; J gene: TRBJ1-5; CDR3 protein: CAWSESNQPQHF; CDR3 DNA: TGTGCCTGGAGTGAGTCGAATCAGCCCCAGCATTTT
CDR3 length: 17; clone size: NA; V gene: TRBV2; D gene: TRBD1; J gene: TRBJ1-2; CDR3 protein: CASSSGRQGAFSYGYTF; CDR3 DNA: TGTGCCAGCAGTTCGGGGAGACAGGGGGCGTTCAGTTATGGCTACACCTTC
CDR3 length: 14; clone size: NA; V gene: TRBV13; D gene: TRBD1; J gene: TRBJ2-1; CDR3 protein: CASSWGQGAVEQFF; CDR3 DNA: TGTGCCAGCAGCTGGGGACAGGGGGCTGTCGAGCAGTTCTTC
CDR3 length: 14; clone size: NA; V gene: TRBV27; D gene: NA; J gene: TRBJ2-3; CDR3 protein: CASIPRWDTDTQYF; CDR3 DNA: TGTGCCAGCATCCCAAGGTGGGATACAGATACGCAGTATTTT
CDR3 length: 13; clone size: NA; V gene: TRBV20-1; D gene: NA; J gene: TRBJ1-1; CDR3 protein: CSARGKGDTEAFF; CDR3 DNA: TGCAGTGCTAGAGGAAAGGGGGACACTGAAGCTTTCTTT
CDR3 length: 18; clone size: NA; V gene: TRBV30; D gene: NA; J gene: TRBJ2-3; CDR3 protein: CAWSSLLTTGKGTDTQYF; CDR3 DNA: TGTGCCTGGAGTTCCTTACTGACTACTGGAAAGGGAACAGATACGCAGTATTTT
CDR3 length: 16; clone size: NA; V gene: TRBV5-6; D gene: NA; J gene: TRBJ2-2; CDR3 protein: CASSLERVAWTGELFF; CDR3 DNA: TGTGCCAGCAGCTTAGAGCGGGTTGCCTGGACCGGGGAGCTGTTTTTT
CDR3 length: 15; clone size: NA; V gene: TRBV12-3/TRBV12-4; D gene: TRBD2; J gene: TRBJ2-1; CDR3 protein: CASSADGTRGNEQFF; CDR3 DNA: TGTGCCAGCAGTGCCGACGGGACTAGGGGAAATGAGCAGTTCTTC
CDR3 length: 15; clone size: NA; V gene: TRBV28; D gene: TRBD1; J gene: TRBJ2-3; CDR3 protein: CASRAGQVHTDTQYF; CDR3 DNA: TGTGCCAGCAGAGCTGGACAGGTCCACACAGATACGCAGTATTTT
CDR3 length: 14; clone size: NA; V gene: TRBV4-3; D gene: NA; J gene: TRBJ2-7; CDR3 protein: CASSQGARPYEQYF; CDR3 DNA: TGCGCCAGCAGCCAAGGGGCCAGGCCCTACGAGCAGTACTTC
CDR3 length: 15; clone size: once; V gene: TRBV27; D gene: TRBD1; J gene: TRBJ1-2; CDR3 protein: CASSLTGTVRYGYTF; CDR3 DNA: TGTGCCAGCAGTTTAACCGGGACAGTCCGTTATGGCTACACCTTC
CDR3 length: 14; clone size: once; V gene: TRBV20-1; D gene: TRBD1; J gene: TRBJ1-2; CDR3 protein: CSARDQDRAYGYTF; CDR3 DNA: TGCAGTGCTAGAGATCAGGACAGGGCCTATGGCTACACCTTC
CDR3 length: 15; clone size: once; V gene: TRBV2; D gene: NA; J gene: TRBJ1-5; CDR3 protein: CASSPVQPSNQPQHF; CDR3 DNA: TGTGCCAGCAGCCCCGTTCAGCCCAGCAATCAGCCCCAGCATTTT
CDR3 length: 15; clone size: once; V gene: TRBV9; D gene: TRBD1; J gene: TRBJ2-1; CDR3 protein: CASSEGQGALYEQFF; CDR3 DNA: TGTGCCAGCAGCGAGGGACAGGGGGCCCTCTATGAGCAGTTCTTC
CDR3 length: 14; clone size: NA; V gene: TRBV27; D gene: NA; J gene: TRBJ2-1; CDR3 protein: CASSFFSDGAEQFF; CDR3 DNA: TGTGCCAGCAGTTTTTTCTCCGACGGGGCTGAGCAGTTCTTC
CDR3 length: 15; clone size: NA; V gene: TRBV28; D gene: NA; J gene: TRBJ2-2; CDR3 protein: CASSLRDFVTGELFF; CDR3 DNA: TGTGCCAGCAGCCTCCGTGACTTCGTCACCGGGGAGCTGTTTTTT
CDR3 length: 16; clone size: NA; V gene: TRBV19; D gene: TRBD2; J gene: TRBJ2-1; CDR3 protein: CASSLTSGRLGDEQFF; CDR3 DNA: TGTGCCAGTAGTCTGACTAGCGGGAGATTAGGAGATGAGCAGTTCTTC
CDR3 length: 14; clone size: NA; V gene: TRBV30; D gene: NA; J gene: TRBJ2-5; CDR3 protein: CAWSPEEFQETQYF; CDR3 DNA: TGTGCCTGGAGTCCAGAGGAGTTTCAAGAGACCCAGTACTTC
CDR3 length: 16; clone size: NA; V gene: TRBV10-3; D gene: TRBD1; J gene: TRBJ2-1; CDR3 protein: CAISESRTGIGNEQFF; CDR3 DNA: TGTGCCATCAGTGAGTCCCGGACAGGGATTGGCAATGAGCAGTTCTTC
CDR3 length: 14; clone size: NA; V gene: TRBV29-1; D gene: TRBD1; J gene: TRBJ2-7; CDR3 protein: CSVAADRGFGEQYF; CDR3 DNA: TGCAGCGTTGCGGCGGACAGGGGATTTGGCGAGCAGTACTTC